What follows are 21 T cell receptor beta chains derived from one specimen sequenced in a study of shared clonotypes between healthy human individuals. The repertoire was sequenced with immunoSEQ multiplex PCR; TCRdb's copy has only in-frame clones and lacks some. Of around 720,000 clones in the sample, 60% to 75% were seen once. The specimen sequenced was memory CD4+ T cells sorted from blood. Sample subset: CD45RA-negative fraction. The receptors were gathered from a woman aged 25 to 39 in good health.

This clone was seen more than once but under ten times. The gene calls are TRBV4-1 and TRBJ2-1; 8 bases line up with TRBD2. This CDR3 contains 16 residues. Per the germline V gene, CDR1 is MGHRA and CDR2 is YSYEKL. The ends lost 4 bases at V and 3 bases at J; junction bases unmatched: 8. In DNA, the CDR3 is TGCGCCAGCAGCCGTCAACTAGCGGCGGACTACAATGAGCAGTTCTTC. Its protein product is CASSRQLAADYNEQFF.

The rearrangement uses TRBV7-9 and TRBJ2-1; D remains unclear. V lost 5 bases and J lost 4, with 12 bases in between. The germline gives CDR1 SEHNR, CDR2 FQNEAQ (reference sequence). The CDR3 contains 14 residues. The CDR3 protein is CASSANEKYNEQFF. The CDR3 DNA reads TGTGCCAGCAGCGCCAACGAAAAGTACAATGAGCAGTTCTTC.

This rearrangement joins TRBV2 to TRBJ2-6; D tentatively fits TRBD1 or TRBD2 (5 bases each). The CDR3 is 14 amino acids. Germline lookup yields CDR1 SNHLY and CDR2 FYNNEI. Trimming cost V 3 bases and J 4 bases, with 7 bases left between them. Here the CDR3 reads CASSDGDGANVLTF. Written as DNA, the CDR3 is TGTGCCAGCAGTGACGGGGACGGGGCCAACGTCCTGACTTTC.

The sample holds many counts of this clone. The rearrangement links TRBV2 to TRBJ2-3; 12 nucleotides match TRBD2. Germline CDR1 reads SNHLY; CDR2 reads FYNNEI. CDR3 size: 15 residues. V lost 8 bases, J lost 4 bases, and 7 bases stayed unmatched. CDR3 amino acids: CASGRLAGVSDTQYF. CDR3 nucleotide sequence: TGTGCCAGCGGGAGACTAGCGGGAGTGTCAGATACGCAGTATTTT.

The rearrangement joins TRBV25-1 to TRBJ2-2; D possibly corresponds to TRBD1 (5 bases). The CDR3 covers 17 residues. CDR1 MGHDK and CDR2 SYGVNS come from the germline V gene. V was shortened by 4 bases and J by 1 base, with 16 bases between the two germline ends. The CDR3 DNA sequence: TGTGCCAGCAGTGCCCACCCAGGGCAGCGGAACACCGGGGAGCTGTTTTTT. It yields the protein CASSAHPGQRNTGELFF.

The V and J genes are TRBV5-1 and TRBJ2-1, with 12 bases identical to TRBD2. Looked up from germline, CDR1 is SGHRS and CDR2 is YFSETQ. The CDR3 is 15 residues long. V lost 1 base to trimming and J lost 10 bases; unmatched junction nucleotides: 6. The CDR3 loop reads CASSLSLAGGPEQFF. CDR3 bases: TGCGCCAGCAGCTTGAGTCTAGCGGGAGGGCCCGAGCAGTTCTTC. Full variable domain (rest looked up from reference TRBV5-1 and TRBJ2-1): KAGVTQTPRYLIKTRGQQVTLSCSPISGHRSVSWYQQTPGQGLQFLFEYFSETQRNKGNFPGRFSGRQFSNSRSEMNVSTLELGDSALYLCASSLSLAGGPEQFFGPGTRLTVL.

This clone has more than one count but fewer than ten. The chain couples TRBV30 to TRBJ2-7; 7 nucleotides match TRBD2. Trimming removed 3 bases from V and 5 bases from J; junction bases left unmatched: 7. CDR3 length: 13 residues. The germline gives CDR1 GTSNPN, CDR2 SVGIG (reference sequence). Here the CDR3 reads CAWRGGMGNEQYF. As DNA, the CDR3 is TGTGCCTGGAGGGGGGGGATGGGAAACGAGCAGTACTTC. Combining the CDR3 with reference TRBV30 and TRBJ2-7 gives the whole variable domain SQTIHQWPATLVQPVGSPLSLECTVEGTSNPNLYWYRQAAGRGLQLLFYSVGIGQISSEVPQNLSASRPQDRQFILSSKKLLLSDSGFYLCAWRGGMGNEQYFGPGTRLTVT.

The chain combines TRBV10-1 with TRBJ1-5; D gene uncertain. Trimming took 2 bases from V and 3 from J, leaving 11 bases between them. Germline V gives CDR1 WNHNN, CDR2 SYGVQD (reference sequence). The CDR3 length is 15 residues. The CDR3 loop reads CASSELRAYNQPQHF. The CDR3 DNA sequence: TGCGCCAGCAGTGAGCTAAGGGCTTACAATCAGCCCCAGCATTTT.

This clone was recorded only once. The V gene is TRBV5-6, the J gene TRBJ1-5, with D possibly being TRBD1 (6 bases). Germline loops: CDR1 SGHDT, CDR2 YYEEEE. The CDR3 runs 13 residues. V lost 1 base and J lost 9, with 11 bases in between. The CDR3 reads CASSLTGRRPQHF. The CDR3 DNA reads TGTGCCAGCAGCTTGACAGGGCGGCGGCCCCAGCATTTT.

The chain employs TRBV5-4 and TRBJ2-1; 8 nucleotides match TRBD2. Germline CDR1 and CDR2: SGHNT and YYREEE (reference sequence). This CDR3 region has 15 residues. The V and J ends lost 0 bases and 8 bases, in that order; junction bases with no gene match: 7. The CDR3 spells CASSLGTSWSDEQFF. DNA for the CDR3: TGTGCCAGCAGCTTGGGGACTAGCTGGAGTGATGAGCAGTTCTTC.

This clone was observed a handful of times. The CDR3 sequence is CASSFLRAVDTQYF. CDR3 sequence (DNA): TGTGCCAGCAGTTTTTTACGGGCGGTAGATACGCAGTATTTT. V usage is TRBV27 and J usage is TRBJ2-3; D is undetermined. The V end lost 3 bases, the J end lost 5 bases, and 12 bases lay between the germline ends. The CDR3 covers 14 residues. The germline CDR1 and CDR2 sequences are MNHEY and SMNVEV (reference sequence).

Worth noting for this clone: The sample holds other DNA sequences that translate to the same CDR3. The chain links TRBV28 to TRBJ2-7, with 9 bases that match TRBD1. In germline, CDR1 is MDHEN, CDR2 SYDVKM. The CDR3 is 13 amino acids. The junction had 1 base not matched to a gene; V was cut back by 4 bases and J by 3 bases. The DNA for the CDR3 is TGTGCCAGCAGTTCGGGACAGGGCTACGAGCAGTACTTC. It translates to CASSSGQGYEQYF.

The CDR3 spells CASSLQGLQPQHF. CDR3 coding DNA: TGTGCCAGCAGTTTACAAGGGCTTCAGCCCCAGCATTTT. The chain recombines TRBV28 with TRBJ1-5; D uncertain. This CDR3 is 13 amino acids long. The V gene's germline CDR1 is MDHEN and CDR2 SYDVKM. With 2 bases removed from V and 6 bases from J, the gap between germline ends came to 8 bases.

This clone was observed at least ten times. The V gene is TRBV21-1, the J gene TRBJ2-3; the D call of TRBD1 is as the table states it, not checked on the DNA. TRBV21-1 is recorded as a pseudogene. The CDR3 consists of 16 residues. CDR3 region: CASSKDYRGGTDTQYF. CDR3 coding DNA: TGTGCCAGCAGCAAAGACTACAGGGGGGGCACAGATACGCAGTATTTT.

The CDR3 sequence is CASSLGLAETDTQYF. CDR3 bases: TGTGCCAGCAGCTTAGGACTAGCGGAGACAGATACGCAGTATTTT. The rearrangement joins TRBV7-2 to TRBJ2-3; 9 nucleotides line up with TRBD2. This CDR3 spans 15 amino acids. Germline lookup yields CDR1 SGHTA and CDR2 FQGNSA. V shed 1 base, J shed 3 bases, and the junction held 2 bases outside the gene matches. The whole variable domain, filled in from reference TRBV7-2 and TRBJ2-3, reads GAGVSQSPSNKVTEKGKDVELRCDPISGHTALYWYRQSLGQGLEFLIYFQGNSAPDKSGLPSDRFSAERTGGSVSTLTIQRTQQEDSAVYLCASSLGLAETDTQYFGPGTRLTVL.

This sequence joins TRBV14 and TRBJ1-1, with TRBD1 as a possible D gene (6 bases). This CDR3 spans 13 amino acids. Trimming removed 5 bases at V and 6 bases at J, with 13 bases between. Germline-derived CDR1 and CDR2 are SGHDN and FVKESK. CDR3 residues: CASSRGGRSEAFF. Written as DNA, the CDR3 is TGTGCCAGCAGCAGGGGGGGTAGATCTGAAGCTTTCTTT.

The chain carries TRBV11-3 and TRBJ1-1, with 8 bases identical to TRBD1. Trimming removed 5 bases from V and 5 bases from J; junction bases left unmatched: 4. Germline V gene data show CDR1 as SGHNT and CDR2 as YENEEA. The length of the CDR3 is 13 residues. CDR3 sequence: CASSPNRGTEAFF. CDR3 coding DNA: TGTGCCAGCAGCCCCAACAGGGGGACTGAAGCTTTCTTT. Together with reference TRBV11-3 and TRBJ1-1, the CDR3 gives the full variable domain: EAGVVQSPRYKIIEKKQPVAFWCNPISGHNTLYWYLQNLGQGPELLIRYENEEAVDDSQLPKDRFSAERLKGVDSTLKIQPAELGDSAVYLCASSPNRGTEAFFGQGTRLTVV.

The chain has TRBV19 and TRBJ2-2; D uncertain. Trimming removed 5 bases at V and 6 bases at J, with 4 bases between. Germline V gives CDR1 LNHDA, CDR2 SQIVND (reference sequence). The CDR3 covers 11 residues. This CDR3 reads CASSYSGELFF. The CDR3 DNA reads TGTGCCAGTAGTTACTCCGGGGAGCTGTTTTTT.

With respect to this clone: The sample has other DNA sequences that encode this CDR3 too. The J gene is TRBJ2-7, the V gene TRBV27; D is uncertain. Trimming stripped 3 bases from V and 2 bases from J, with 11 bases between. The CDR3 is 14 amino acids. In germline, CDR1 is MNHEY, CDR2 SMNVEV (reference sequence). The CDR3 region is CASSFTSGPYEQYF. The CDR3 DNA is TGTGCCAGCAGTTTTACCAGTGGGCCCTACGAGCAGTACTTC.

The chain uses TRBV19 and TRBJ2-7; 8 bases fit TRBD1. J was trimmed by 3 bases and V by 5 bases; bases with no gene match: 6. The length of the CDR3 is 14 residues. Germline loops: CDR1 LNHDA, CDR2 SQIVND (reference sequence). For the CDR3, the DNA is TGTGCCAGTAGTCGACAGGGGCGAAGCTACGAGCAGTACTTC. This translates into CASSRQGRSYEQYF.

The chain combines TRBV10-1 with TRBJ2-2; D not certain. This CDR3 contains 15 residues. The germline CDR1 and CDR2 sequences are WNHNN and SYGVQD (reference sequence). Trimming pared 7 bases from V and 0 bases from J, leaving 12 bases between. The CDR3: CASKVSPANTGELFF. As DNA, the CDR3 is TGCGCCAGCAAGGTTAGCCCCGCGAACACCGGGGAGCTGTTTTTT.